This T cell receptor beta chain is from a study of T cell repertoires in cytomegalovirus infection. The wider study: Used in the study were CMV epitopes, some recently identified and HLA-C-restricted, others well-studied and HLA-B-restricted. Both a matching HLA type and CMV infection were indicated by public TCR beta signatures. Study outcomes and limitations: The response measured ex vivo was dominated by TCR beta clonotypes (HLA-C-restricted and CMV-specific). The cumulative frequency of public TCR beta families identified carriers of CMV plus the relevant HLA.

TCRdb used MiXCR to reprocess the reads, holding one entry per CDR3 protein. The sample lists fewer than 650,000 distinct CDR3 sequences, approximately 40% occurring once. Details on this clonotype: As yet, its antigen is unknown.

This CDR3 spans 14 amino acids. Germline CDR1 and CDR2: SGHTA and FQGNSA. Trimming stripped 5 bases from V and 6 bases from J, with 17 bases between. The chain recombines TRBV7-2 with TRBJ2-7; D unresolved. The receptor's source is a human donor in good health (CMV status not recorded). Some clones in this sample may be carry-over from other donors' samples. The source was cultured PBMCs, collected from culture after CMV antigen stimulation. CDR3 residues: CASSAEAATSEQYF. The CDR3 nucleotides are TGTGCCAGCAGCGCAGAGGCAGCGACGAGCGAGCAGTACTTC. Based on the CDR3 plus reference TRBV7-2 and TRBJ2-7, the full variable domain is GAGVSQSPSNKVTEKGKDVELRCDPISGHTALYWYRQSLGQGLEFLIYFQGNSAPDKSGLPSDRFSAERTGGSVSTLTIQRTQQEDSAVYLCASSAEAATSEQYFGPGTRLTVT.